This T cell receptor (beta chain) was found in a study of regulatory T cells in long-lasting Graves disease. Looked up from germline, CDR1 is PRHDT and CDR2 is FYEKMQ (reference sequence). The junction had 5 bases not matched to a gene; V was cut back by 2 bases and J by 4 bases. This CDR3 is built from 16 residues. Combining iRepertoire HTBI primers with Arm-PCR of CDR3 regions, the authors built TCR beta libraries. TCRdb passed the multiplex PCR reads through MiXCR, listing each CDR3 protein once. The table records over 500,000 distinct CDR3 sequences, around 16% of them present only once. Time point defined: newly diagnosed GD, antithyroid drugs for less than 3 months. PBMC-extracted RNA yielded the TCR library. On this clonotype itself: Its target is unknown.

Points from the study as a whole: The study found TRBV28, TRBJ1-2 and TRBJ2-5 favored in persistent disease.

These records were also assigned to another study, of T cells in Graves' hyperthyroidism and ophthalmopathy.

Source: peripheral blood mononuclear cells (PBMCs), taken at new diagnosis, from a patient treated with antithyroid drugs. This TCR was recovered from a man between 18 and 35 years old with Graves disease. The chain employs TRBV13 and TRBJ1-2; 12 nucleotides line up with TRBD1. This CDR3 is CASSLSGTGGAYGYTF. CDR3 bases: TGTGCCAGCAGCTTATCTGGGACAGGGGGCGCCTATGGCTACACCTTC. The full variable domain, its missing parts supplied by reference TRBV13 and TRBJ1-2, is AAGVIQSPRHLIKEKRETATLKCYPIPRHDTVYWYQQGPGQDPQFLISFYEKMQSDKGSIPDRFSAQQFSDYHSELNMSSLELGDSALYFCASSLSGTGGAYGYTFGSGTRLTVV.